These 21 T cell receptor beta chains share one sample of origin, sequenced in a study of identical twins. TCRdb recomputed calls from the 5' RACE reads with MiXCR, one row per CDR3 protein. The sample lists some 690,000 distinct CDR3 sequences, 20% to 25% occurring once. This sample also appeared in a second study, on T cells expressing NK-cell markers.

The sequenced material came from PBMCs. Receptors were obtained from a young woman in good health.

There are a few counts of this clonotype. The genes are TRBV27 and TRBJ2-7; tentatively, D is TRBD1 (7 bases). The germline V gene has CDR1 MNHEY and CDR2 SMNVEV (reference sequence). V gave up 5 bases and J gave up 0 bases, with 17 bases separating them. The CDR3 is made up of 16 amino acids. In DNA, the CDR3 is TGTGCCAGCAGTAAGAGGGGCGGGACAGTCTCCTACGAGCAGTACTTC. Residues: CASSKRGGTVSYEQYF.

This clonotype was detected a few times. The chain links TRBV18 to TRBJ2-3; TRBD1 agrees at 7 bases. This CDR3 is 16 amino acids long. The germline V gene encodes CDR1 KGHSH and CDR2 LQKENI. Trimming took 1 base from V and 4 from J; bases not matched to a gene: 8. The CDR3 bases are TGTGCCAGCTCACCACTGGCAGGGACAGAGGCAGATACGCAGTATTTT. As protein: CASSPLAGTEADTQYF.

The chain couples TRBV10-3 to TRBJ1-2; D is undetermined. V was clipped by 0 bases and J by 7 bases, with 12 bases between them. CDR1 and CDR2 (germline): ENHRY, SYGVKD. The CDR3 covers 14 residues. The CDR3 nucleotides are TGTGCCATCAGTGAGTCCGGTCGGGAATCTGGCTACACCTTC. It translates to CAISESGRESGYTF.

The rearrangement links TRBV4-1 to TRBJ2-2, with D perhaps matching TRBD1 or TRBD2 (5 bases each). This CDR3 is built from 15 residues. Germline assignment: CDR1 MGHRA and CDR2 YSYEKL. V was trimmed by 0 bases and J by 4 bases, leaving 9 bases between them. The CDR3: CASSQDSGSTGELFF. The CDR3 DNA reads TGCGCCAGCAGCCAAGATTCAGGGAGCACCGGGGAGCTGTTTTTT.

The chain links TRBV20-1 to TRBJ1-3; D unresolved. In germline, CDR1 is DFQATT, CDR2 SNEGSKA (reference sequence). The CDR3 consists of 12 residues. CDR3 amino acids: CSVPYSGNTIYF. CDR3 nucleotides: TGCAGCGTACCCTACTCGGGAAACACCATATATTTT.

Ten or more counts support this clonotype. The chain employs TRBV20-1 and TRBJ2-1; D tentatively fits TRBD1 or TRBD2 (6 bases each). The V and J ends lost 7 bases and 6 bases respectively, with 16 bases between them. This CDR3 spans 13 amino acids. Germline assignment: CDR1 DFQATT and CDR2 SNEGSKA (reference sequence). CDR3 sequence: CSVRGPATNEQFF. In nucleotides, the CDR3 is TGCAGTGTTCGGGGGCCAGCTACCAATGAGCAGTTCTTC.

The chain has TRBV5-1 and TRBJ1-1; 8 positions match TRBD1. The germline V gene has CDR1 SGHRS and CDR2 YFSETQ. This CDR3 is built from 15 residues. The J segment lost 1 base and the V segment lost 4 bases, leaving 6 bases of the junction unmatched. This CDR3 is CASSPGQVANTEAFF. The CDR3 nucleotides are TGCGCCAGCAGCCCGGGACAGGTGGCGAACACTGAAGCTTTCTTT.

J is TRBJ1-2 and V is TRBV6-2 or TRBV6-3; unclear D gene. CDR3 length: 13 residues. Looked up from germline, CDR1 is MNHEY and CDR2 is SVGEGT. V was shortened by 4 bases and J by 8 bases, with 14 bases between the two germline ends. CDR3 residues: CASSSDPGRGYTF. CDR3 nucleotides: TGTGCCAGCAGTTCGGACCCCGGTAGGGGCTACACCTTC.

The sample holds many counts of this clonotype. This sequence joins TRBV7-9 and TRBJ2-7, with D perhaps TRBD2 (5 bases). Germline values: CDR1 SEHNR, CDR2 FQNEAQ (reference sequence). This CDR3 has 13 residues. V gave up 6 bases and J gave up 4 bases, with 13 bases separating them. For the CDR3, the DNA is TGTGCCAGCAGTTTATCACCGGGATACGAGCAGTACTTC. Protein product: CASSLSPGYEQYF.

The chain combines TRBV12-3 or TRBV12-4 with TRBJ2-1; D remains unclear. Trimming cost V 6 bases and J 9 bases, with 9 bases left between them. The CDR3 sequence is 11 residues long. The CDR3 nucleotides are TGTGCCAGCAGGCGCAATAGTGAGCAGTTCTTC. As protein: CASRRNSEQFF.

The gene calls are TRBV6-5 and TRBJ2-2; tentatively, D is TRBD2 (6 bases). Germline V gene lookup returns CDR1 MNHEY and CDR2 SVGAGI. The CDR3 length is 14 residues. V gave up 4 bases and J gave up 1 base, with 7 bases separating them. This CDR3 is CASSWGENTGELFF. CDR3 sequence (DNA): TGTGCCAGCAGTTGGGGGGAGAACACCGGGGAGCTGTTTTTT.

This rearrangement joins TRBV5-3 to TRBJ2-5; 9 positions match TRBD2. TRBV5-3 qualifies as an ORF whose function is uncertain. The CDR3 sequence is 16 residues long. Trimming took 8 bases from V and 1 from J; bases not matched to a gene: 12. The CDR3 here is CASRIASGVIQETQYF. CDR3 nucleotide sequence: TGTGCCAGTAGAATTGCTAGCGGGGTGATCCAAGAGACCCAGTACTTC.

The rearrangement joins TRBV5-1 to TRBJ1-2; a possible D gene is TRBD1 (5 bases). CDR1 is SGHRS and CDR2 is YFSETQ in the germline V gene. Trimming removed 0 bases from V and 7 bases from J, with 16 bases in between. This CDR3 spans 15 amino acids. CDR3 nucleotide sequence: TGCGCCAGCAGCTTGGCCGTCGTCCAGGGCGGTGGCTACACCTTC. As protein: CASSLAVVQGGGYTF.

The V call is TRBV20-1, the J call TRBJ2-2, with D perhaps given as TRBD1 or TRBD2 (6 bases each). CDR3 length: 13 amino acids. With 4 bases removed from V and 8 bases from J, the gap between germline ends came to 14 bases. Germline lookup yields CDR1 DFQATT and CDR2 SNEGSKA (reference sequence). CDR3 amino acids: CSATTTGRGELFF. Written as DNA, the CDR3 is TGCAGTGCTACCACTACAGGGAGGGGGGAGCTGTTTTTT.

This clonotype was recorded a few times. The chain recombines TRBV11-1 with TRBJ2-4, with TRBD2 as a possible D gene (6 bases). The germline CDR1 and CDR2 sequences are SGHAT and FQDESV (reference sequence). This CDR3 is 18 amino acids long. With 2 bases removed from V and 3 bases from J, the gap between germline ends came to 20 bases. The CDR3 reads CASSLNPFRERGKNIQYF. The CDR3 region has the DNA TGTGCCAGCAGCTTAAACCCGTTCCGGGAGAGGGGCAAAAACATTCAGTACTTC.

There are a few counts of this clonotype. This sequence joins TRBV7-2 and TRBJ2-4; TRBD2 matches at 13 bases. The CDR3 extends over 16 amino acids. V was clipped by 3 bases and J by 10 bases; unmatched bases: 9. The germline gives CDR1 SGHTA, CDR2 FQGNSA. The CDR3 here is CASSLTTSGGSGIQYF. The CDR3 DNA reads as TGTGCCAGCAGCTTGACGACTAGCGGGGGGTCTGGGATTCAGTACTTC.

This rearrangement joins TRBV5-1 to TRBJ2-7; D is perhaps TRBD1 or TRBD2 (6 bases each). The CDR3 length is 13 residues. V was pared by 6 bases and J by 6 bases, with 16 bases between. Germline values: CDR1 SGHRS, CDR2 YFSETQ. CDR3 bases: TGCGCCAGCAACCCCGGGGGCTCCGGCGAGCAGTACTTC. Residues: CASNPGGSGEQYF.

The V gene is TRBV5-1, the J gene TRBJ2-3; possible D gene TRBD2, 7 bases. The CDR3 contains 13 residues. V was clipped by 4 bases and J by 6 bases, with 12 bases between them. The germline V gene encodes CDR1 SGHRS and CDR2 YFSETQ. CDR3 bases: TGCGCCAGCAGCCGGGGGGCAAAGGATACGCAGTATTTT. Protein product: CASSRGAKDTQYF.

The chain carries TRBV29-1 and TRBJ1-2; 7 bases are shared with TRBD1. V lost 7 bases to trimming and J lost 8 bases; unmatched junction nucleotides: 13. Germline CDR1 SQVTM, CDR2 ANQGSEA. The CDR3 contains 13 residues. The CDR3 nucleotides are TGCAGCGCTGGACCGGGACAGCAAGGAGGCTACACCTTC. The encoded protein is CSAGPGQQGGYTF.

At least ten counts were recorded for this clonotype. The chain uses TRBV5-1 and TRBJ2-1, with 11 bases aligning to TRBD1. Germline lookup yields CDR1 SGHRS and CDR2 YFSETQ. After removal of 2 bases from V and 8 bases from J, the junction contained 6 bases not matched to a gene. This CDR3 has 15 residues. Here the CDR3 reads CASSFGQGARDEQFF. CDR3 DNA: TGCGCCAGCAGCTTTGGACAGGGGGCGCGGGATGAGCAGTTCTTC.

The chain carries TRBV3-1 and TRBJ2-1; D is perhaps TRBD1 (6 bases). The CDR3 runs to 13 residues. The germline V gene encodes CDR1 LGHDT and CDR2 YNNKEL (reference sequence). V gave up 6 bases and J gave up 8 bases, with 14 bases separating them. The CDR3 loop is CASRLGGVHEQFF. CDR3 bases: TGTGCCAGCAGACTTGGGGGCGTCCATGAGCAGTTCTTC.